This T cell receptor beta chain was obtained from a study of T cells expressing NK-cell markers. In germline, CDR1 is MNHEY, CDR2 SMNVEV (reference sequence). This CDR3 contains 15 residues. TCRdb reprocessed the 5' RACE reads, with one entry per CDR3 protein and no DNA. This sample's clone table lists approximately 170,000 distinct CDR3 sequences. Sequencing was done on a sample of blood T cells: a sorted CD56 or NKG2C T cell subset, CD4+ or CD8+ T cells, or bulk PBMC T cells (not recorded which). J is TRBJ2-7 and V is TRBV27. The receptor was isolated from a man aged 18 to 69 in good health. CDR3 residues: CASSLLGQLIYEQYF.